This record covers a single T cell receptor (beta chain). This record comes from a study of OX40 agonist ivuxolimab in advanced cancers. Study context: Prior anti-PD-1, anti-PD-L1 or anti-CTLA-4 therapy did not bar entry, and more than 35% had some. Three patients showed partial responses: one hepatocellular carcinoma and two cutaneous melanoma cases.

Sequenced by immunoSEQ multiplex PCR; TCRdb stores in-frame clones only, minus some. The data show approximately 63,000 clones, 79% seen once. It was autoimmune disease history or systemic immunosuppression that excluded patients. The sample was CD4+ or CD8+ T cells sorted from blood, taken in a trial of the OX40 agonist ivuxolimab. The TCR originated in an adult with an advanced solid tumor such as melanoma, head and neck, liver or kidney cancer.

CDR3 DNA sequence: TGTGCCTGGAAATTAACTCCCGGCTACACCTTC. Translated: CAWKLTPGYTF. This sequence joins TRBV30 and TRBJ1-2; D unresolved. The V gene's germline CDR1 is GTSNPN and CDR2 SVGIG (reference sequence). Trimming left V 4 bases short and J 8 bases short, with 11 bases between. The CDR3 spans 11 residues. Drawing the rest from reference TRBV30 and TRBJ1-2, the complete variable domain is SQTIHQWPATLVQPVGSPLSLECTVEGTSNPNLYWYRQAAGRGLQLLFYSVGIGQISSEVPQNLSASRPQDRQFILSSKKLLLSDSGFYLCAWKLTPGYTFGSGTRLTVV.